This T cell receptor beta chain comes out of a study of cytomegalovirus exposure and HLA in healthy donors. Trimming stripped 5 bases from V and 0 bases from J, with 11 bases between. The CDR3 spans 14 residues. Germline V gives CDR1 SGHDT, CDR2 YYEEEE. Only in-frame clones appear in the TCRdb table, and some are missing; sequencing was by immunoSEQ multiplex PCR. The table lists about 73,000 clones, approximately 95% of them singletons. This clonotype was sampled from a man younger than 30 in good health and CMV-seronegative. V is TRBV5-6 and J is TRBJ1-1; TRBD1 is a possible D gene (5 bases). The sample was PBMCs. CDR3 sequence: CASSLTDMNTEAFF. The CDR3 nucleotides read TGTGCCAGCAGTCTGACAGACATGAACACTGAAGCTTTCTTT.